The 9 T cell receptor beta chains reported below all come from one sample, sequenced in a study of blood T cell repertoires in COVID-19. Generated by immunoSEQ multiplex PCR, the TCRdb table keeps only in-frame clones and is missing some. The table shows 250,000 to 300,000 clones, with roughly 88% occurring only once. Sequenced sample: PBMCs or T cells enriched from blood (not recorded which). The receptor source for this set is a woman between 35 and 50 years old with acute COVID-19.

The chain recombines TRBV7-3 with TRBJ2-2; TRBD1 matches 7 bases. Germline-derived CDR1 and CDR2 are SGHTA and FQGTGA. The trim removed 6 bases at V and 5 bases at J, leaving 3 bases unmatched. The CDR3 extends over 13 amino acids. CDR3 in DNA: TGTGCCAGCAGTTTGACAGGGACCGGGGAGCTGTTTTTT. Residues: CASSLTGTGELFF. Complete variable domain (other parts from reference TRBV7-3 and TRBJ2-2): GAGVSQTPSNKVTEKGKYVELRCDPISGHTALYWYRQSLGQGPEFLIYFQGTGAADDSGLPNDRFFAVRPEGSVSTLKIQRTERGDSAVYLCASSLTGTGELFFGEGSRLTVL.

The chain recombines TRBV5-1 with TRBJ2-3, with TRBD1 as a possible D gene (5 bases). Germline V gene lookup returns CDR1 SGHRS and CDR2 YFSETQ. V was clipped by 5 bases and J by 3 bases, with 7 bases between them. CDR3 length: 12 amino acids. DNA of the CDR3: TGCGCCAGCAGGGACAAAACAGATACGCAGTATTTT. Its protein product is CASRDKTDTQYF.

The chain has TRBV14 and TRBJ2-1, with D maybe TRBD1 (6 bases). This CDR3 region has 16 residues. The V gene lost 1 base and the J gene lost 0 bases, with 10 bases spanning the gap. Looked up from germline, CDR1 is SGHDN and CDR2 is FVKESK. CDR3 coding DNA: TGTGCCAGCAGCCAAGGAACAGGGATCTCCTACAATGAGCAGTTCTTC. Its translation is CASSQGTGISYNEQFF.

V and J are TRBV2 and TRBJ2-5; 13 nucleotides align to TRBD2. The trim removed 7 bases at V and 5 bases at J, leaving 10 bases unmatched. The V gene's germline CDR1 is SNHLY and CDR2 FYNNEI. CDR3 size: 16 residues. As DNA, the CDR3 is TGTGCCAGCACCTTACTAGCGGGGGGGCCTGGGGAGACCCAGTACTTC. Translating it yields CASTLLAGGPGETQYF. Using reference TRBV2 and TRBJ2-5 for the parts outside the CDR3, the full variable domain is EPEVTQTPSHQVTQMGQEVILRCVPISNHLYFYWYRQILGQKVEFLVSFYNNEISEKSEIFDDQFSVERPDGSNFTLKIRSTKLEDSAMYFCASTLLAGGPGETQYFGPGTRLLVL.

The rearrangement joins TRBV12-3 or TRBV12-4 to TRBJ1-6; D remains unclear. This CDR3 contains 13 residues. Deletions cut 4 bases from V and 6 bases from J, with 7 bases between. DNA for the CDR3: TGTGCCAGCAGTTATACTGTTAATTCACCCCTCCACTTT. Amino acid sequence: CASSYTVNSPLHF.

The V call is TRBV6-5, the J call TRBJ1-3; D may be TRBD1 (6 bases). V was cut by 7 bases and J by 2 bases, with 9 bases left in between. This CDR3 comprises 13 residues. Germline-derived CDR1 and CDR2 are MNHEY and SVGAGI. CDR3 residues: CASKGGAGNTIYF. CDR3 in DNA: TGTGCCAGCAAGGGGGGGGCTGGAAACACCATATATTTT.

The count of this clone is one. V is TRBV9 and J is TRBJ2-5; D remains ambiguous. Germline assignment: CDR1 SGDLS and CDR2 YYNGEE. The V gene lost 0 bases and the J gene lost 2 bases, with 8 bases spanning the gap. The CDR3 is 14 residues long. The CDR3 reads CASSVGSVQETQYF. CDR3 in DNA: TGTGCCAGCAGCGTAGGTTCCGTGCAAGAGACCCAGTACTTC.

The V gene is TRBV10-1, the J gene TRBJ2-7, with TRBD1 identical over 7 bases. CDR3 length: 15 amino acids. CDR1 and CDR2 (germline): WNHNN, SYGVQD (reference sequence). Germline trimming cut 3 bases from V and 1 base from J; bases unmatched to any gene: 6. In DNA form, the CDR3 reads TGCGCCAGCAGTGACGGGACAGCGGCGTCCTACGAGCAGTACTTC. Protein product: CASSDGTAASYEQYF.

Only one count was recorded for this clone. This rearrangement joins TRBV19 to TRBJ1-4; D may be TRBD1 (5 bases). CDR1 is LNHDA, CDR2 SQIVND, per germline (reference sequence). This CDR3 contains 14 residues. V shed 4 bases and J shed 5 bases, with 11 bases lying between them. CDR3 nucleotides: TGTGCCAGTAGTAGGACATCTCAGAATGAAAAACTGTTTTTT. It codes for CASSRTSQNEKLFF.